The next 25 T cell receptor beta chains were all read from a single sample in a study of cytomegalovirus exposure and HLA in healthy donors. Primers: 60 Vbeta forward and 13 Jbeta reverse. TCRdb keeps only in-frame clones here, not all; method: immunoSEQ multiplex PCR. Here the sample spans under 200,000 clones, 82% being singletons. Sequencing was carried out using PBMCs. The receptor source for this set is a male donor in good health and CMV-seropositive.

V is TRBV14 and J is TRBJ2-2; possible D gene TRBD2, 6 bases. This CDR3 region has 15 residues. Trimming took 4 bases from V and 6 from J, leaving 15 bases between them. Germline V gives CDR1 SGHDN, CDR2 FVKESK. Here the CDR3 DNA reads TGTGCCAGCAGCCGGACTATTAGCCTGTCCGGGGAGCTGTTTTTT. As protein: CASSRTISLSGELFF.

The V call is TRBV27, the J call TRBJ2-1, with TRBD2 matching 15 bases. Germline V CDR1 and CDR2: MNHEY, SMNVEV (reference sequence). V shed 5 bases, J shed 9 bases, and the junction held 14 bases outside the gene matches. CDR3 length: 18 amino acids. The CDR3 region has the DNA TGTGCCAGCAGTCGAAGGGGGACTAGCGGGAGGCCTCACAGTGAGCAGTTCTTC. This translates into CASSRRGTSGRPHSEQFF.

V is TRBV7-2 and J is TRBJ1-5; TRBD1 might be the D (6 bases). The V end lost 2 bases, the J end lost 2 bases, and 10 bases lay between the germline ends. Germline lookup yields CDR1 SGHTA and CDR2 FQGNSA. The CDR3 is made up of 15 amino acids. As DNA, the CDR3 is TGTGCCAGCAGCTTATACAAGGGGGGCAATCAGCCCCAGCATTTT. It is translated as CASSLYKGGNQPQHF. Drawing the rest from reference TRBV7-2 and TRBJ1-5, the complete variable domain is GAGVSQSPSNKVTEKGKDVELRCDPISGHTALYWYRQSLGQGLEFLIYFQGNSAPDKSGLPSDRFSAERTGGSVSTLTIQRTQQEDSAVYLCASSLYKGGNQPQHFGDGTRLSIL.

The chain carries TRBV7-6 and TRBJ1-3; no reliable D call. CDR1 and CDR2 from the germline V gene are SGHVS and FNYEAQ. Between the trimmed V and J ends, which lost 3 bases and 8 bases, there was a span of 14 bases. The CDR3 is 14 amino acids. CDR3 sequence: CASSFDSTRDTIYF. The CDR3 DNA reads TGTGCCAGCAGCTTTGACTCCACTCGGGACACCATATATTTT.

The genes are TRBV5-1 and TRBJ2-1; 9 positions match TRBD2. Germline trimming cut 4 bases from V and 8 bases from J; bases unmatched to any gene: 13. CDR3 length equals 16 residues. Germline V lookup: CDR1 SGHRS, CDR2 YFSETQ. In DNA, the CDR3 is TGCGCCAGCAGCCTGGGGGTAGCGGGAGTGGGCTATGAGCAGTTCTTC. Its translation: CASSLGVAGVGYEQFF.

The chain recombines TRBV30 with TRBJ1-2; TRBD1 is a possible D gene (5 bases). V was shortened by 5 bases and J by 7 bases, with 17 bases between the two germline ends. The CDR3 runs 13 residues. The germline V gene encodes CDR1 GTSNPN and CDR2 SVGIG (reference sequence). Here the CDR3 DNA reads TGTGCCTGGGCCGGGACGGCGGGGCTTGGCTACACCTTC. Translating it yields CAWAGTAGLGYTF.

The CDR3: CASSPRGDMGVDGYTF. The CDR3 DNA reads TGTGCCAGCAGCCCCAGGGGGGACATGGGAGTAGATGGCTACACCTTC. V gene TRBV9 combines with J gene TRBJ1-2; 7 bases are shared with TRBD1. In germline, CDR1 is SGDLS, CDR2 YYNGEE. V was clipped by 4 bases and J by 6 bases; unmatched bases: 15. The CDR3 contains 16 residues.

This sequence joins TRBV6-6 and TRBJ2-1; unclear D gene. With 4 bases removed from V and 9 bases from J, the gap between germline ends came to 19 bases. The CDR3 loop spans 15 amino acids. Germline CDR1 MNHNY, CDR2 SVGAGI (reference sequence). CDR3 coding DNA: TGTGCCAGCAGTTCCGGCAGGCCATCAATTCCTGAGCAGTTCTTC. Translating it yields CASSSGRPSIPEQFF.

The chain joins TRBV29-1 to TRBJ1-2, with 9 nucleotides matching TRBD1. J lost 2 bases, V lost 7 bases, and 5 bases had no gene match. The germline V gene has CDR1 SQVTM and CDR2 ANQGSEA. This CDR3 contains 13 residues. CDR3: CSDTQGANYGYTF. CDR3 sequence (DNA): TGCAGCGACACACAGGGGGCGAACTATGGCTACACCTTC.

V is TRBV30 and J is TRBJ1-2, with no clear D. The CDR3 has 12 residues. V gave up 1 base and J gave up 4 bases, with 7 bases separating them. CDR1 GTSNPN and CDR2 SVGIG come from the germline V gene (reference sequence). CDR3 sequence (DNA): TGTGCCTGGAGTGGGCACAGCTATGGCTACACCTTC. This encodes CAWSGHSYGYTF.

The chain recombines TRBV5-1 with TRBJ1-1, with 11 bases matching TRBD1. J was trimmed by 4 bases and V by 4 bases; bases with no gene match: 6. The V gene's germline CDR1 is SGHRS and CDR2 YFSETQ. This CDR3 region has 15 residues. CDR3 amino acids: CASSGPGTGGTEAFF. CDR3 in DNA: TGCGCCAGCAGCGGACCCGGGACAGGGGGCACTGAAGCTTTCTTT.

In nucleotides, the CDR3 is TGTGCCAGCACTGGGACAGGGCCATTTCAGCCCCAGCATTTT. This sequence encodes CASTGTGPFQPQHF. This chain links TRBV6-1 with TRBJ1-5; 9 bases match TRBD1. CDR1 and CDR2 (germline): MNHNS, SASEGT. The CDR3 consists of 14 residues. Losses at the gene ends were 7 bases for V and 6 bases for J; bases not matched to a gene: 7.

DNA of the CDR3: TGTGCCAGCAGTCCCAAATCAGGTTTAGAAAAACTGTTTTTT. Translation gives CASSPKSGLEKLFF. The V call is TRBV28, the J call TRBJ1-4; D remains ambiguous. The CDR3 contains 14 residues. Looked up from germline, CDR1 is MDHEN and CDR2 is SYDVKM. V lost 5 bases, J lost 8 bases, and 15 bases lay in between. The full variable domain, with the rest looked up from reference TRBV28 and TRBJ1-4, is DVKVTQSSRYLVKRTGEKVFLECVQDMDHENMFWYRQDPGLGLRLIYFSYDVKMKEKGDIPEGYSVSREKKERFSLILESASTNQTSMYLCASSPKSGLEKLFFGSGTQLSVL.

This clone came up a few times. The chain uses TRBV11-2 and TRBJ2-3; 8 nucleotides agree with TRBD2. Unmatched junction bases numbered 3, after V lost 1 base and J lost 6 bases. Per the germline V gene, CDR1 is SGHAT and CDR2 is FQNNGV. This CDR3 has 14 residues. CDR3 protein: CASSLASGSDTQYF. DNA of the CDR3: TGTGCCAGCAGCTTAGCTAGCGGGTCGGATACGCAGTATTTT.

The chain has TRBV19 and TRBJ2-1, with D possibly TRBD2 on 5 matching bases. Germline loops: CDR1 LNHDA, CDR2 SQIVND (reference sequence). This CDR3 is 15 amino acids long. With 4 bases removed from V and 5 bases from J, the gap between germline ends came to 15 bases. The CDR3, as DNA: TGTGCCAGTAGTAAAACTAGTTGGCCAGACAATGAGCAGTTCTTC. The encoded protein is CASSKTSWPDNEQFF.

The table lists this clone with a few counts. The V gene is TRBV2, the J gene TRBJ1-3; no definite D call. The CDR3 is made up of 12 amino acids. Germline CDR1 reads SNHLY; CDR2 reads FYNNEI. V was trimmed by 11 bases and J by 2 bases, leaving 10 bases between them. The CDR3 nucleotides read TGTGCCGCGGAATTCGCTGGAAACACCATATATTTT. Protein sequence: CAAEFAGNTIYF.

The CDR3 DNA reads as TGTGCCAGCAGCTTACCAGGCAGCAATCAGCCCCAGCATTTT. Translation gives CASSLPGSNQPQHF. The genes are TRBV7-2 and TRBJ1-5; D is unclear. This CDR3 is 14 amino acids long. Germline CDR1 reads SGHTA; CDR2 reads FQGNSA. Deletions cut 2 bases from V and 1 base from J, with 6 bases between. Using reference TRBV7-2 and TRBJ1-5 for the parts outside the CDR3, the full variable domain is GAGVSQSPSNKVTEKGKDVELRCDPISGHTALYWYRQSLGQGLEFLIYFQGNSAPDKSGLPSDRFSAERTGGSVSTLTIQRTQQEDSAVYLCASSLPGSNQPQHFGDGTRLSIL.

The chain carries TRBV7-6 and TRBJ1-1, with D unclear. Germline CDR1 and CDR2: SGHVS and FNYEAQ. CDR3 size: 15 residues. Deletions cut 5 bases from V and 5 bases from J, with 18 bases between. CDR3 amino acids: CASSPRPKERTEAFF. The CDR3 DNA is TGTGCCAGCAGCCCCCGTCCTAAGGAGAGGACTGAAGCTTTCTTT.

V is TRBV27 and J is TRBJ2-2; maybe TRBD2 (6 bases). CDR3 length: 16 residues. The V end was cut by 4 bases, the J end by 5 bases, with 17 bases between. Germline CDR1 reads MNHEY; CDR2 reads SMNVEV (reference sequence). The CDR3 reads CASSSYSTSITGELFF. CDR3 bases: TGTGCCAGCAGTTCATATTCTACTAGCATAACCGGGGAGCTGTTTTTT.

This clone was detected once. The CDR3 sequence is CASMGQGSQPQHF. The DNA of the CDR3 is TGTGCCAGCATGGGGCAGGGGAGTCAGCCCCAGCATTTT. This chain joins TRBV6-1 and TRBJ1-5; perhaps TRBD1 as D (6 bases). This CDR3 spans 13 amino acids. V was pared by 7 bases and J by 6 bases, with 13 bases between. Germline V gives CDR1 MNHNS, CDR2 SASEGT.

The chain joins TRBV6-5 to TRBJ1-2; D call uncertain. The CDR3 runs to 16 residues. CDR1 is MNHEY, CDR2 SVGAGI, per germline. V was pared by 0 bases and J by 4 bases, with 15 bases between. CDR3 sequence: CASSYSQRWRLYGYTF. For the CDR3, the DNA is TGTGCCAGCAGTTACTCGCAACGATGGAGGCTCTATGGCTACACCTTC.

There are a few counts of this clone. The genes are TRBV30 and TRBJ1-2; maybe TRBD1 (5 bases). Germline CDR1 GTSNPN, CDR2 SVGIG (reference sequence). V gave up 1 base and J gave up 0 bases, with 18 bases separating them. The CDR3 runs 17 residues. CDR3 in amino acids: CAWSASVTESSNYGYTF. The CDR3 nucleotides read TGTGCCTGGAGTGCATCCGTGACAGAAAGTTCTAACTATGGCTACACCTTC.

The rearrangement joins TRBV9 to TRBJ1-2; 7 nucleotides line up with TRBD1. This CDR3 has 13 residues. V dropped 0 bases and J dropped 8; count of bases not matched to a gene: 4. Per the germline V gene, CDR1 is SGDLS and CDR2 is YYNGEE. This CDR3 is CASSVVQGSGYTF. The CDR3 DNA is TGTGCCAGCAGCGTAGTACAGGGGAGCGGCTACACCTTC. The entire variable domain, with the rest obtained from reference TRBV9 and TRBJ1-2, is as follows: DSGVTQTPKHLITATGQRVTLRCSPRSGDLSVYWYQQSLDQGLQFLIQYYNGEERAKGNILERFSAQQFPDLHSELNLSSLELGDSALYFCASSVVQGSGYTFGSGTRLTVV.

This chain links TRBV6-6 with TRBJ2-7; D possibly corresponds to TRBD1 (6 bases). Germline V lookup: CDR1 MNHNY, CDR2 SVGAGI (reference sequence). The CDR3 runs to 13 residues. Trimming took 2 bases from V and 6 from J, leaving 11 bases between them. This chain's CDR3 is CASSYAGVGEQYF. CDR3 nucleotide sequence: TGTGCCAGCAGTTACGCAGGGGTCGGCGAGCAGTACTTC.

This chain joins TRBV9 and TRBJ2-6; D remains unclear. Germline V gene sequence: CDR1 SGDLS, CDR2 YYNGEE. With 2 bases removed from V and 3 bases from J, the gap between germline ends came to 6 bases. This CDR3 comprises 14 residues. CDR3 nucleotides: TGTGCCAGCAGCGTGGCCCTTGGGGCCAACGTCCTGACTTTC. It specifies CASSVALGANVLTF.